The 29 T cell receptor beta chains presented below share a single source sample, sequenced in a study of blood T cells in healthy people across ages. Next came a second PCR, run for about 7 to 12 cycles, which used a sample-barcoded 5' primer along with a J-beta primer mix. A single record per CDR3 protein comes from TCRdb applying MiXCR to the 5' RACE reads. The sample shows about 1.4 million distinct CDR3 sequences, approximately 59% of them seen only once. The sequencing sample was made of blood. All receptors come from a man younger than 35 in good health.

The chain uses TRBV25-1 and TRBJ2-3; 7 bases are a match to TRBD2. The CDR3 consists of 15 residues. CDR1 is MGHDK and CDR2 is SYGVNS in the germline V gene. Losses at the gene ends were 1 base for V and 3 bases for J; bases not matched to a gene: 4. This chain's CDR3 is CASSEWNGRTDTQYF. The CDR3 nucleotides are TGTGCCAGCAGTGAATGGAACGGGAGGACAGATACGCAGTATTTT.

This clonotype was seen more than once but under ten times. V usage is TRBV20-1 and J usage is TRBJ2-3; TRBD2 matches 13 bases. This CDR3 contains 16 residues. The germline CDR1 and CDR2 sequences are DFQATT and SNEGSKA (reference sequence). With 4 bases clipped from V and 6 bases from J, the junction kept 10 bases outside the gene matches. As DNA, the CDR3 is TGCAGTGCTAAACTAGCGGGGGGGGTACCCCCGGATACGCAGTATTTT. Amino acids: CSAKLAGGVPPDTQYF.

CDR3 region: CASSVRVGYEQYF. The CDR3 nucleotides read TGTGCCAGTAGTGTAAGGGTTGGCTACGAGCAGTACTTC. The chain is built from TRBV19 and TRBJ2-7; unclear D gene. Germline lookup yields CDR1 LNHDA and CDR2 SQIVND (reference sequence). The length of the CDR3 is 13 residues. Deletions cut 5 bases from V and 3 bases from J, with 11 bases between.

This clonotype was counted only a few times. The chain recombines TRBV29-1 with TRBJ2-1; D is possibly TRBD1 (6 bases). The CDR3 has 11 amino acids. The germline V and J ends were trimmed by 7 bases and 9 bases, with 13 bases remaining between them. Germline CDR1 reads SQVTM; CDR2 reads ANQGSEA. The CDR3 nucleotides are TGCAGCGCCCAAGGGGGAACTGAGCAGTTCTTC. Translated: CSAQGGTEQFF.

The V call is TRBV20-1, the J call TRBJ1-4; D call uncertain. This CDR3 comprises 14 residues. V dropped 5 bases and J dropped 0 bases, with 10 bases sitting between them. The germline V gene encodes CDR1 DFQATT and CDR2 SNEGSKA (reference sequence). DNA of the CDR3: TGCAGTGCTCGATCCATTGCAACTAATGAAAAACTGTTTTTT. Its protein is CSARSIATNEKLFF.

This chain links TRBV6-5 with TRBJ1-3; TRBD1 is a possible D gene (5 bases). Trimming took off 2 bases at V and 8 bases at J, with 16 bases between the two ends. Germline assignment: CDR1 MNHEY and CDR2 SVGAGI. The CDR3 sequence is 15 residues long. CDR3 in amino acids: CASSYKEWGADTIYF. The CDR3, as DNA: TGTGCCAGCAGTTACAAGGAGTGGGGCGCGGACACCATATATTTT.

This clonotype was counted a few times. The chain uses TRBV12-5 and TRBJ2-7; 13 bases are a match to TRBD2. CDR3 length: 16 residues. The V gene end was trimmed by 6 bases and the J gene end by 2 bases; junction bases not matched to a gene: 7. In germline, CDR1 is LGHNT, CDR2 FRNRAP. The CDR3 sequence: CASGRTSGSGAYEQYF. CDR3 in DNA: TGTGCTAGTGGCAGGACTAGCGGGAGTGGGGCCTACGAGCAGTACTTC.

The rearrangement uses TRBV4-3 and TRBJ1-5, with TRBD1 as a possible D gene (6 bases). CDR1 is LGHNA, CDR2 YSLEER, per germline. V shed 0 bases and J shed 3 bases, with 15 bases lying between them. The CDR3 has 17 amino acids. CDR3 sequence reads: CASSQDGADRINQPQHF. CDR3 in DNA: TGCGCCAGCAGCCAAGATGGGGCCGACAGGATCAATCAGCCCCAGCATTTT.

The rearrangement uses TRBV6-5 and TRBJ1-1; D gene uncertain. Trimming took 7 bases from V and 1 from J, leaving 13 bases between them. This CDR3 has 14 residues. Germline assignment: CDR1 MNHEY and CDR2 SVGAGI. The CDR3 DNA reads as TGTGCCAGCATTCCTCCCATGGGGAACACTGAAGCTTTCTTT. Translating it yields CASIPPMGNTEAFF.

The J gene is TRBJ1-1, the V gene TRBV6-1, with D maybe TRBD1 (6 bases). Looked up from germline, CDR1 is MNHNS and CDR2 is SASEGT. Trimming took 10 bases from V and 5 from J, leaving 20 bases between them. CDR3 length: 14 amino acids. The CDR3 protein is CATRPRGLGTEAFF. In DNA, the CDR3 is TGTGCCACCAGACCCAGGGGCTTGGGGACTGAAGCTTTCTTT.

The chain joins TRBV20-1 to TRBJ2-7, with D hard to call. This CDR3 is 15 amino acids long. V lost 3 bases to trimming and J lost 3 bases, with 18 bases between them. Per germline, CDR1 DFQATT and CDR2 SNEGSKA (reference sequence). CDR3 nucleotide sequence: TGCAGTGCTAGGGACCCAGAAACGCCCGGCTACGAGCAGTACTTC. Its protein is CSARDPETPGYEQYF.

This clonotype has just a few counts. The V call is TRBV27, the J call TRBJ2-7; the D is unclear. With 3 bases removed from V and 7 bases from J, the gap between germline ends came to 13 bases. Germline values: CDR1 MNHEY, CDR2 SMNVEV (reference sequence). The CDR3 has 13 amino acids. In DNA, the CDR3 is TGTGCCAGCAGTTTTCGGGCACTTGGGGAGCAGTACTTC. Translated: CASSFRALGEQYF.

V and J are TRBV9 and TRBJ1-1, with no clear D. The CDR3 extends over 16 amino acids. Per germline, CDR1 SGDLS and CDR2 YYNGEE. V was cut by 0 bases and J by 3 bases, with 15 bases left in between. The CDR3 region has the DNA TGTGCCAGCAGCGTAGGCTTCGTAGCCGATGACACTGAAGCTTTCTTT. It specifies CASSVGFVADDTEAFF.

The rearrangement links TRBV20-1 to TRBJ2-1; D remains ambiguous. Germline lookup yields CDR1 DFQATT and CDR2 SNEGSKA (reference sequence). The V gene lost 2 bases and the J gene lost 4 bases, with 9 bases spanning the gap. CDR3 size: 13 residues. The CDR3: CSARPLSYNEQFF. As DNA, the CDR3 is TGCAGTGCTAGACCCCTGAGTTACAATGAGCAGTTCTTC.

This clonotype was seen a few times. J is TRBJ2-7 and V is TRBV6-6; perhaps TRBD1 as D (5 bases). Germline values: CDR1 MNHNY, CDR2 SVGAGI (reference sequence). V gave up 7 bases and J gave up 3 bases, with 13 bases separating them. The CDR3 totals 13 residues. The CDR3 here is CASNRGGDYEQYF. The CDR3 bases are TGTGCCAGCAATAGGGGTGGAGACTACGAGCAGTACTTC.

This clonotype was observed a single time. V usage is TRBV20-1 and J usage is TRBJ2-7; 11 bases agree with TRBD2. The CDR3 has 15 amino acids. Trimming at V came to 5 bases and at J to 2 bases, leaving 8 bases not matched to a gene. CDR1 is DFQATT, CDR2 SNEGSKA, per germline (reference sequence). Here the CDR3 reads CSAPPGSGGAYEQYF. CDR3 DNA sequence: TGCAGTGCTCCCCCGGGTAGCGGGGGGGCCTACGAGCAGTACTTC.

V gene TRBV5-1 combines with J gene TRBJ1-2; no reliable D call. The CDR3 spans 16 residues. Germline V gene data show CDR1 as SGHRS and CDR2 as YFSETQ. The V gene lost 0 bases and the J gene lost 3 bases, with 15 bases spanning the gap. Written as DNA, the CDR3 is TGCGCCAGCAGCTTGGATAGGACGACTGAATACTATGGCTACACCTTC. It codes for CASSLDRTTEYYGYTF.

The chain is built from TRBV12-3 or TRBV12-4 and TRBJ2-2, with D possibly being TRBD1 (5 bases). V dropped 5 bases and J dropped 0 bases, with 13 bases sitting between them. The CDR3 runs 16 residues. CDR3 coding DNA: TGTGCCAGCAGTGAGTCCCCAGGGACGAACACCGGGGAGCTGTTTTTT. Residues: CASSESPGTNTGELFF.

This clonotype was seen once. The chain links TRBV25-1 to TRBJ2-3; 8 bases line up with TRBD2. CDR1 MGHDK and CDR2 SYGVNS come from the germline V gene. V gave up 5 bases and J gave up 2 bases; unmatched junction bases: 3. The CDR3 has 14 amino acids. CDR3: CASSSGGDTDTQYF. CDR3 nucleotides: TGTGCCAGCAGTTCGGGGGGGGACACAGATACGCAGTATTTT. Together with reference TRBV25-1 and TRBJ2-3, the CDR3 gives the full variable domain: EADIYQTPRYLVIGTGKKITLECSQTMGHDKMYWYQQDPGMELHLIHYSYGVNSTEKGDLSSESTVSRIRTEHFPLTLESARPSHTSQYLCASSSGGDTDTQYFGPGTRLTVL.

In this sample, this clonotype turned up a few times. J is TRBJ1-2 and V is TRBV20-1; D is unresolved. Per the germline V gene, CDR1 is DFQATT and CDR2 is SNEGSKA (reference sequence). The CDR3 has 11 amino acids. V was cut by 4 bases and J by 3 bases, with 6 bases left in between. CDR3 coding DNA: TGCAGTGCTACCCCGGACTATGGCTACACCTTC. Protein product: CSATPDYGYTF.

The DNA for the CDR3 is TGCAGCGTTGAAGAGGCCGTGCAGGGGGGGGCCGGGGAGCTGTTTTTT. It encodes CSVEEAVQGGAGELFF. The rearrangement uses TRBV29-1 and TRBJ2-2; either TRBD1 or TRBD2 may supply D (7 bases each). Germline V gene lookup returns CDR1 SQVTM and CDR2 ANQGSEA. V lost 0 bases, J lost 6 bases, and 17 bases lay in between. The CDR3 is made up of 16 amino acids.

CDR3: CATSRESVGGTQYF. DNA of the CDR3: TGTGCCACCAGCAGAGAATCAGTCGGTGGGACCCAGTACTTC. V and J are TRBV15 and TRBJ2-5; D is unclear. The V gene lost 0 bases and the J gene lost 7 bases, with 12 bases spanning the gap. Looked up from germline, CDR1 is LNHNV and CDR2 is YYDKDF (reference sequence). The CDR3 sequence is 14 residues long.

The chain has TRBV6-6 and TRBJ2-7; TRBD2 agrees at 7 bases. The V gene's germline CDR1 is MNHNY and CDR2 SVGAGI (reference sequence). V shed 6 bases and J 3 bases; nucleotides not matched to a gene: 5. This CDR3 region has 13 residues. The CDR3 bases are TGTGCCAGCAGCTCTGAGCGGGGCTACGAGCAGTACTTC. Encoded protein: CASSSERGYEQYF.

This chain connects TRBV7-8 to TRBJ2-1, with 11 bases aligning to TRBD2. Germline assignment: CDR1 SGHVS and CDR2 FQNEAQ. The V and J ends lost 1 base and 5 bases, in that order; junction bases with no gene match: 4. The CDR3 has 16 residues. The CDR3 DNA is TGTGCCAGCAGCTTAGTCGGGACTAGCGGTCACAATGAGCAGTTCTTC. This encodes CASSLVGTSGHNEQFF.

The gene calls are TRBV19 and TRBJ1-1, with D possibly TRBD1 on 5 matching bases. With 5 bases removed from V and 5 bases from J, the gap between germline ends came to 15 bases. The CDR3 contains 14 residues. Per the germline V gene, CDR1 is LNHDA and CDR2 is SQIVND (reference sequence). The DNA of the CDR3 is TGTGCCAGTAGTTCTGGCCCAGAGGGGACTGAAGCTTTCTTT. This translates into CASSSGPEGTEAFF.

The chain uses TRBV6-1 and TRBJ2-7; a possible D gene is TRBD1 (6 bases). Germline V lookup: CDR1 MNHNS, CDR2 SASEGT. Trimming cost V 10 bases and J 1 base, with 11 bases left between them. This CDR3 is 12 amino acids long. CDR3 in DNA: TGTGCCATCGGGACACTTTCCTACGAGCAGTACTTC. The encoded protein is CAIGTLSYEQYF.

The CDR3 DNA is TGTGCCAGCAGTTTGATCGGGAGGGCGGGACTCTACAATGAGCAGTTCTTC. Protein product: CASSLIGRAGLYNEQFF. The chain recombines TRBV12-3 or TRBV12-4 with TRBJ2-1; the match to TRBD2 covers 8 bases. CDR3 size: 17 residues. V was pared by 3 bases and J by 3 bases, with 10 bases of the junction left unmatched.

The CDR3 loop reads CASTETGGMNTEAFF. The CDR3 DNA is TGTGCCAGCACCGAGACAGGAGGCATGAACACTGAAGCTTTCTTT. The V gene is TRBV6-6, the J gene TRBJ1-1, with D tentatively TRBD1 (6 bases). Germline values: CDR1 MNHNY, CDR2 SVGAGI (reference sequence). The CDR3 length is 15 residues. V shed 7 bases and J shed 0 bases, with 15 bases lying between them.

This chain connects TRBV12-3 or TRBV12-4 to TRBJ1-1; weak D call: TRBD1 (5 bases). Trimming cost V 3 bases and J 1 base, with 12 bases left between them. CDR3 length: 15 amino acids. CDR3 residues: CASSFAGVGNTEAFF. The CDR3 bases are TGTGCCAGCAGTTTTGCGGGGGTAGGGAACACTGAAGCTTTCTTT.